This TCR beta chain appears in the sequencing data of a study of blood T cell dynamics during melanoma immunotherapy. Looked up from germline, CDR1 is MGHDK and CDR2 is SYGVNS. Trimming cost V 1 base and J 6 bases, with 6 bases left between them. The CDR3 has 13 residues. The time point here: pre-treatment baseline. Libraries were prepared by immunoSEQ multiplex PCR; TCRdb keeps only in-frame clonotypes and omits some of them. The sample lists 10,000 to 15,000 clones; more than 70% were seen once. The sample consisted of blood, taken from a patient treated with checkpoint blockade. This chain joins TRBV25-1 and TRBJ2-2; TRBD2 is a possible D gene (5 bases). This sequence originates from a human donor with melanoma. The CDR3 sequence is CASSEFGAGELFF. CDR3 bases: TGTGCCAGCAGTGAATTCGGGGCCGGGGAGCTGTTTTTT.